A selection of T cell receptor beta chains follows, all from one sample in a study of T cell changes during pregnancy in multiple sclerosis. Clones were sequenced by immunoSEQ multiplex PCR, and TCRdb holds only the in-frame ones, with some missing. Of about 50,000 clones in the sample, around 90% are singletons; the top ten hold about 0.28%. Sequencing was performed on CD4+ T cells from peripheral blood mononuclear cells, taken in the second trimester of pregnancy. Receptors were obtained from a female donor with multiple sclerosis, enrolled in a pregnancy study. CDR3s include the opening cysteine and the closing phenylalanine or tryptophan. A D gene is named only where the DNA matches it firmly. Clone size is stated in some rows and not others, as once, few, many or a class when expanded.

clone size,CDR3 length,J gene,D gene,V gene,CDR3 protein,CDR3 DNA
NA,16,TRBJ2-1,TRBD2,TRBV19,CASSIPAGGLGNEQFF,TGTGCCAGTAGTATTCCAGCGGGGGGGTTAGGTAATGAGCAGTTCTTC
NA,14,TRBJ1-3,TRBD1,TRBV5-1,CASSPGTGGNTIYF,TGCGCCAGCAGCCCCGGGACAGGGGGAAACACCATATATTTT
once,15,TRBJ2-1,TRBD2,TRBV5-6,CASSLPGGNYNEQFF,TGTGCCAGCAGCCTGCCGGGGGGGAACTACAATGAGCAGTTCTTC
NA,15,TRBJ2-7,NA,TRBV11-2,CASSPRIRRTYEQYF,TGTGCCAGCAGCCCTAGGATACGCCGAACATACGAGCAGTACTTC
NA,16,TRBJ2-2,TRBD2,TRBV11-3,CASSPGTSGGPGELFF,TGTGCCAGCAGCCCCGGGACTAGCGGGGGACCCGGGGAGCTGTTTTTT
NA,15,TRBJ2-7,NA,TRBV6-6,CASRKPQGQIYEQYF,TGTGCCAGCAGAAAACCCCAGGGGCAGATTTACGAGCAGTACTTC
NA,15,TRBJ2-2,TRBD1,TRBV6-6,CASSALGQYTGELFF,TGTGCCAGCAGTGCCTTGGGACAGTATACCGGGGAGCTGTTTTTT
NA,13,TRBJ2-2,NA,TRBV18,CASSLSLARELFF,TGTGCCAGCTCTCTCAGTCTAGCTCGGGAGCTGTTTTTT
NA,13,TRBJ1-6,TRBD1,TRBV6-6,CASGKTGGSPLHF,TGTGCCAGCGGCAAGACAGGGGGTTCACCCCTCCACTTT
NA,16,TRBJ1-2,TRBD1,TRBV6-5,CASSFFPGQGNYGYTF,TGTGCCAGCAGTTTCTTTCCGGGACAGGGCAACTATGGCTACACCTTC
NA,15,TRBJ2-5,TRBD1,TRBV7-2,CASSLDRNLGETQYF,TGTGCCAGCAGCTTGGACAGGAATTTAGGGGAGACCCAGTACTTC
NA,16,TRBJ2-3,TRBD2,TRBV29-1,CSGRTLAGGRTDTQYF,TGCAGCGGGCGAACTCTAGCGGGGGGACGCACAGATACGCAGTATTTT
NA,13,TRBJ1-2,NA,TRBV2,CASIWTAGIGYTF,TGTGCCAGCATTTGGACAGCAGGGATCGGCTACACCTTC
NA,16,TRBJ1-2,TRBD1,TRBV19,CASSIGLGTETNGYTF,TGTGCCAGTAGTATAGGCCTAGGGACAGAAACAAATGGCTACACCTTC
NA,13,TRBJ2-1,NA,TRBV5-6,CASRRDNRAEQFF,TGTGCCAGCAGACGGGACAACCGGGCGGAGCAGTTCTTC
NA,15,TRBJ1-6,TRBD1,TRBV28,CASSPTGPGNSPLHF,TGTGCCAGCAGTCCGACAGGGCCAGGGAATTCACCCCTCCACTTT
NA,16,TRBJ1-2,NA,TRBV6-4,CASSAHHGINNYGYTF,TGTGCCAGCAGTGCCCATCACGGGATCAATAACTATGGCTACACCTTC
NA,14,TRBJ1-2,NA,TRBV27,CASRQGGFNYGYTF,TGTGCCAGCAGACAAGGAGGGTTTAACTATGGCTACACCTTC
NA,14,TRBJ2-3,NA,TRBV5-4,CASSTWASTDTQYF,TGTGCCAGCAGTACCTGGGCTAGCACAGATACGCAGTATTTT
NA,15,TRBJ2-7,NA,TRBV18,CASSPNRVPSYEQYF,TGTGCCAGCTCCCCTAACAGGGTGCCCTCCTACGAGCAGTACTTC
once,13,TRBJ2-2,NA,TRBV6-1,CASSAGRAGELFF,TGTGCCAGCAGTGCTGGCCGGGCCGGGGAGCTGTTTTTT
NA,15,TRBJ2-7,TRBD1,TRBV19,CASSINPQGAKEQYF,TGTGCCAGTAGTATTAATCCTCAGGGGGCGAAGGAGCAGTACTTC
NA,14,TRBJ1-1,NA,TRBV7-2,CASSLGRGNTEAFF,TGTGCCAGCAGCTTAGGCAGGGGGAACACTGAAGCTTTCTTT
NA,14,TRBJ1-2,TRBD1,TRBV7-2,CASSQGQGPYGYTF,TGTGCCAGCAGCCAGGGACAGGGCCCCTATGGCTACACCTTC
NA,18,TRBJ2-4,NA,TRBV11-2,CASSLDSSPILAKNIQYF,TGTGCCAGCAGCTTAGATTCGTCCCCTATTTTAGCCAAAAACATTCAGTACTTC
NA,18,TRBJ1-6,TRBD1,TRBV5-6,CASSLSRDRGPRGTPLHF,TGTGCCAGCAGCCTCAGCCGGGACAGGGGACCCCGCGGGACACCCCTCCACTTT